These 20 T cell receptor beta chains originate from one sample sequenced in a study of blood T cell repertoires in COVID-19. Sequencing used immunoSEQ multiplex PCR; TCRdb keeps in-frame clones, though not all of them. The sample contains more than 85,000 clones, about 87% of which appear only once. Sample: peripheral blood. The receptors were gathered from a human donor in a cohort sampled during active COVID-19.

CDR3 sequence reads: CASSLAGGKLFF. As DNA, the CDR3 is TGTGCCAGCAGTTTAGCTGGAGGAAAACTGTTTTTT. The rearrangement joins TRBV28 to TRBJ1-4; D is undetermined. The CDR3 contains 12 residues. V was pared by 2 bases and J by 10 bases, with 8 bases between. Per the germline V gene, CDR1 is MDHEN and CDR2 is SYDVKM. Combining the CDR3 with reference TRBV28 and TRBJ1-4 gives the whole variable domain DVKVTQSSRYLVKRTGEKVFLECVQDMDHENMFWYRQDPGLGLRLIYFSYDVKMKEKGDIPEGYSVSREKKERFSLILESASTNQTSMYLCASSLAGGKLFFGSGTQLSVL.

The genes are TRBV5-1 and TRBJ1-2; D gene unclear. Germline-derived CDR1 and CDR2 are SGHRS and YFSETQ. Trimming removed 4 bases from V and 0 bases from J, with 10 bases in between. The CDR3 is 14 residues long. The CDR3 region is CASSMGDTNYGYTF. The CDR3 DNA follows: TGCGCCAGCAGCATGGGCGATACTAACTATGGCTACACCTTC. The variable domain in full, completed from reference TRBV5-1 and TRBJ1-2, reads KAGVTQTPRYLIKTRGQQVTLSCSPISGHRSVSWYQQTPGQGLQFLFEYFSETQRNKGNFPGRFSGRQFSNSRSEMNVSTLELGDSALYLCASSMGDTNYGYTFGSGTRLTVV.

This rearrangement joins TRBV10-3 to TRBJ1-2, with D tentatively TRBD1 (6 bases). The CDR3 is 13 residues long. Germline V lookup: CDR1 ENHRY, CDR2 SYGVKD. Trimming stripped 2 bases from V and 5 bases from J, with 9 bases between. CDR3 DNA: TGTGCCATCAGTGAGCAGGGGCGGTATGGCTACACCTTC. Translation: CAISEQGRYGYTF.

The DNA for the CDR3 is TGCGCCAGCAGCCAATGGGGGGACAGGGGGCTGGGAGAGACCCAGTACTTC. Translated, it gives CASSQWGDRGLGETQYF. The J gene is TRBJ2-5, the V gene TRBV4-1, with TRBD1 identical over 12 bases. V lost 2 bases to trimming and J lost 4 bases; unmatched junction nucleotides: 8. Germline CDR1 MGHRA, CDR2 YSYEKL. The CDR3 is 17 residues long.

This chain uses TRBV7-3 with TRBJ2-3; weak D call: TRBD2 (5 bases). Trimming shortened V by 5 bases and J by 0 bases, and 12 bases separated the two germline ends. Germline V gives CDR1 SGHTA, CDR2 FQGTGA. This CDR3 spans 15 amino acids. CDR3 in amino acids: CASSPTIASTDTQYF. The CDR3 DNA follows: TGTGCCAGCAGCCCTACCATAGCGAGCACAGATACGCAGTATTTT.

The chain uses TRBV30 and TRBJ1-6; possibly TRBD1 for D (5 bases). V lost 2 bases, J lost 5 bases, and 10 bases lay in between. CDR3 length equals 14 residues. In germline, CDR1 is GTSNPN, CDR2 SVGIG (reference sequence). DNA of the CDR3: TGTGCCTGGAGTCAGGGATTAGATAATTCACCCCTCCACTTT. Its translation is CAWSQGLDNSPLHF.

The CDR3 sequence is CASSLGGGGGLNEQYF. In DNA, the CDR3 is TGTGCCAGCAGCCTAGGCGGTGGGGGCGGATTGAACGAGCAGTACTTC. The V call is TRBV5-4, the J call TRBJ2-7, with D perhaps TRBD1 (6 bases). Germline values: CDR1 SGHNT, CDR2 YYREEE (reference sequence). Trimming removed 4 bases from V and 5 bases from J, with 22 bases in between. CDR3 length: 16 amino acids.

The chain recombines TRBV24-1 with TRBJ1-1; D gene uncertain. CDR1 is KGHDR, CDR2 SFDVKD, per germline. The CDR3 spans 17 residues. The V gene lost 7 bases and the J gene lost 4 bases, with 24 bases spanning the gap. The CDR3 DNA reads TGTGCCACCAGAGTCAAGCCAAGTGGCTTTCGGAGCACTGAAGCTTTCTTT. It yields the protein CATRVKPSGFRSTEAFF.

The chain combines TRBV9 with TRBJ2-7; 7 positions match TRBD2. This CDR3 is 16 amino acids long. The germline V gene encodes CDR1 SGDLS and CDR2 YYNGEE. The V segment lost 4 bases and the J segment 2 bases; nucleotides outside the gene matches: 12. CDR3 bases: TGTGCCAGCAGCACACCAAGCGGGGATGGGGCCTACGAGCAGTACTTC. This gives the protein CASSTPSGDGAYEQYF.

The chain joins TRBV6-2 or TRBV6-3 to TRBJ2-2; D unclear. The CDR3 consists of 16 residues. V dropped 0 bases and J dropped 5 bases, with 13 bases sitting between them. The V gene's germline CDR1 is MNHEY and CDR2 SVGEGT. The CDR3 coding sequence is TGTGCCAGCAGTTACTCGAACACAGCCAAGACCGGGGAGCTGTTTTTT. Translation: CASSYSNTAKTGELFF.

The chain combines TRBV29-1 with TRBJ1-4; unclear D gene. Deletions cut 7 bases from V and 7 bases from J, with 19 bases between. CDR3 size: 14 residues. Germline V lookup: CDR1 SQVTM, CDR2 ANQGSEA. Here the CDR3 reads CSATTPPASEKLFF. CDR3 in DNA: TGCAGCGCCACGACACCACCTGCGAGTGAAAAACTGTTTTTT. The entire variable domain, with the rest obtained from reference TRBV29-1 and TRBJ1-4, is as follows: SAVISQKPSRDICQRGTSLTIQCQVDSQVTMMFWYRQQPGQSLTLIATANQGSEATYESGFVIDKFPISRPNLTFSTLTVSNMSPEDSSIYLCSATTPPASEKLFFGSGTQLSVL.

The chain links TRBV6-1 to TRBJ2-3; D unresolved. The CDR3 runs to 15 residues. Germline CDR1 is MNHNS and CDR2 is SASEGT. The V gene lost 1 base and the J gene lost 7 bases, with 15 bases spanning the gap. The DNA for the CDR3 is TGTGCCAGCAGTGAAGTAAGTGCGGTGGCGCATACGCAGTATTTT. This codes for CASSEVSAVAHTQYF.

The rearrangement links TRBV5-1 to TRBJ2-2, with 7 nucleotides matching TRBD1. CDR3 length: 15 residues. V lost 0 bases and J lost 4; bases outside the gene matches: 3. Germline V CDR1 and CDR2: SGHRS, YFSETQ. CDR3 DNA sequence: TGCGCCAGCAGCTTGGGACAGGGAACCACCGGGGAGCTGTTTTTT. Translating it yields CASSLGQGTTGELFF.

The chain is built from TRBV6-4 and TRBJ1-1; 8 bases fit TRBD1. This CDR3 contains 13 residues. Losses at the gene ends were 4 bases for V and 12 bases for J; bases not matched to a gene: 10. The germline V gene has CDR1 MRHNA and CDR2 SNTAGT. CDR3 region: CASSAEGRTGTFF. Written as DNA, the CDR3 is TGTGCCAGCAGTGCCGAGGGGCGGACAGGGACTTTCTTT.

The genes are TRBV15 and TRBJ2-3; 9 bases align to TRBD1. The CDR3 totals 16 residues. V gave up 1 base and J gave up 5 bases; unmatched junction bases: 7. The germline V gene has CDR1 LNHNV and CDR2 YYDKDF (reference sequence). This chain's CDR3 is CATSRGNRGRGDTQYF. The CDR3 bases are TGTGCCACCAGCAGAGGGAACAGGGGGCGAGGAGATACGCAGTATTTT.

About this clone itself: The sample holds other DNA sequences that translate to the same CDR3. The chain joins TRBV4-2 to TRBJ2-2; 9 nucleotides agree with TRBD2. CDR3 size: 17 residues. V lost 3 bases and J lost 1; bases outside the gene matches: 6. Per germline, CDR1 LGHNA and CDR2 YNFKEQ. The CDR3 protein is CASSHPSGGLNTGELFF. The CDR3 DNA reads TGTGCCAGCAGCCACCCCAGCGGGGGGCTGAACACCGGGGAGCTGTTTTTT.

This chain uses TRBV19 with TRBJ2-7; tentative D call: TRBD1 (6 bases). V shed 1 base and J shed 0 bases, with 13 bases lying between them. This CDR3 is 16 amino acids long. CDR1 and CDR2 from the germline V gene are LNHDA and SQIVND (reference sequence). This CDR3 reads CASSIGRGWDSYEQYF. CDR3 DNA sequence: TGTGCCAGTAGTATAGGCAGGGGATGGGACTCCTACGAGCAGTACTTC.

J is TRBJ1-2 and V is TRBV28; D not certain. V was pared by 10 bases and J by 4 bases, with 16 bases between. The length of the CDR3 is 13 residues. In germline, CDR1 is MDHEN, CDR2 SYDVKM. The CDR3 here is CATGRGRTYGYTF. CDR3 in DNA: TGTGCCACCGGACGGGGTCGTACCTATGGCTACACCTTC.

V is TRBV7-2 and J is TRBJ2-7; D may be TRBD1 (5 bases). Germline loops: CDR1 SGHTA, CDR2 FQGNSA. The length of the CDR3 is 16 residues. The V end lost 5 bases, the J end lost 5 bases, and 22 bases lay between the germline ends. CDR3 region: CASSPRGAGKADEQYF. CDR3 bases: TGTGCCAGCAGCCCTAGGGGTGCAGGGAAGGCGGACGAGCAGTACTTC.

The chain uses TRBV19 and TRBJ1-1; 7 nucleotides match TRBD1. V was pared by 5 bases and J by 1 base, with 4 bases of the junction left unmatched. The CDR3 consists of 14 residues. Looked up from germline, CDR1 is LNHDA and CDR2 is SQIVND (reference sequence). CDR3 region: CASSFRDRNTEAFF. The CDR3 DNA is TGTGCCAGTAGTTTCCGGGACAGGAACACTGAAGCTTTCTTT.